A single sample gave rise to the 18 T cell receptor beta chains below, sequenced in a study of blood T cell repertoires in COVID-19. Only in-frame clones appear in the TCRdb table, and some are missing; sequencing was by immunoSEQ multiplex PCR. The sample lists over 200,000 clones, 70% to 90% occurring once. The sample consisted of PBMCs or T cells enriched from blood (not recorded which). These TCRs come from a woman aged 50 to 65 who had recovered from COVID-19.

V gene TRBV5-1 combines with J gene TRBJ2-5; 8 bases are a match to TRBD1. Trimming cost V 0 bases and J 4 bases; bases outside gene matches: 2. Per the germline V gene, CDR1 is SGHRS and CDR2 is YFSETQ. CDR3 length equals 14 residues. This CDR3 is CASSLGTGRETQYF. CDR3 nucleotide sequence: TGCGCCAGCAGCTTGGGGACAGGGCGAGAGACCCAGTACTTC.

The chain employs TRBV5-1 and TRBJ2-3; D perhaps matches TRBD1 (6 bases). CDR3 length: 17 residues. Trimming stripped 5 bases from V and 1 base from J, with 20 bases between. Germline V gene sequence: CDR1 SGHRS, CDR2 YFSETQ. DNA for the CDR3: TGCGCCAGCAGACTGGGGCAGGGGTTTCCGGGCACAGATACGCAGTATTTT. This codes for CASRLGQGFPGTDTQYF.

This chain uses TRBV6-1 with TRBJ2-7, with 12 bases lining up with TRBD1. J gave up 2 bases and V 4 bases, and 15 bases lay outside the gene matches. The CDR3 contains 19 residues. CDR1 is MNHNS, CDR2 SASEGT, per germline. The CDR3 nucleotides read TGTGCCAGCAGTGGAGCACCGGGACAGGGGGCGATAGGCGCCTACGAGCAGTACTTC. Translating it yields CASSGAPGQGAIGAYEQYF.

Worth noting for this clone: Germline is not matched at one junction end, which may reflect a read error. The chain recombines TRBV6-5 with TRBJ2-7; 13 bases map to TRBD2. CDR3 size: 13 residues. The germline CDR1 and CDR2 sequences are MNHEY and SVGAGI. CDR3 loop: CASTEAGLAGDDF. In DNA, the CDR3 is TGTGCCAGCACCGAGGCCGGACTAGCGGGAGACGACTTC.

The CDR3 DNA is TGTGCCAGCGGGGGACAGTCTGGGGCCAACGTCCTGACTTTC. Amino acids: CASGGQSGANVLTF. The chain links TRBV2 to TRBJ2-6; the match to TRBD1 covers 7 bases. Per the germline V gene, CDR1 is SNHLY and CDR2 is FYNNEI. With V trimmed by 8 bases and J by 1 base, 2 bases remained unmatched. The CDR3 length is 14 residues.

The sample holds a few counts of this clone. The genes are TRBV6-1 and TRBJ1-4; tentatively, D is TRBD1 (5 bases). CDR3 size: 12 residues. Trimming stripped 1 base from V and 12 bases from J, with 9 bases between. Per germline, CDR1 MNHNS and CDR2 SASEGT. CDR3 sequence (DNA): TGTGCCAGCAGTGAAGTGCGGGGGGAACTGTTTTTT. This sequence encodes CASSEVRGELFF.

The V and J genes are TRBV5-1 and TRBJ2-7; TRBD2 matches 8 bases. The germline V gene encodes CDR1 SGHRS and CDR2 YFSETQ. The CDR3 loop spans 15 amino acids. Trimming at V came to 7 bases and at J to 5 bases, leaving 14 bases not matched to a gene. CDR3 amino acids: CASSRGGEGSHEQYF. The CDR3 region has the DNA TGCGCCAGCTCCCGGGGGGGTGAAGGGTCCCACGAGCAGTACTTC.

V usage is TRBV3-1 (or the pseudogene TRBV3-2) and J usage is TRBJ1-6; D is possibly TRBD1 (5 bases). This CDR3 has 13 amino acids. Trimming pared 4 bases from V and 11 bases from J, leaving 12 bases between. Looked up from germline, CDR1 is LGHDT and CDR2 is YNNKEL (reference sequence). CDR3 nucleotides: TGTGCCAGCAGCCCGTCAAGGGGAACACCCCTCCACTTT. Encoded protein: CASSPSRGTPLHF.

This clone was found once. As DNA, the CDR3 is TGCAGCGTTGCCTTAGTGATCGAGACCCAGTACTTC. Residues: CSVALVIETQYF. The rearrangement links TRBV29-1 to TRBJ2-5; D not certain. This CDR3 is 12 amino acids long. Germline V gene sequence: CDR1 SQVTM, CDR2 ANQGSEA. The V gene lost 4 bases and the J gene lost 5 bases, with 11 bases spanning the gap.

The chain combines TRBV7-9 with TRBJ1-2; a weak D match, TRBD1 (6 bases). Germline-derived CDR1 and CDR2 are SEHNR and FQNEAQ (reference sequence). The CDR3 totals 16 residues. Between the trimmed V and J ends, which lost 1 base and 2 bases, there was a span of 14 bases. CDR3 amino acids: CASSLGAHRENYGYTF. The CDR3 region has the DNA TGTGCCAGCAGCTTAGGGGCCCACAGGGAAAACTATGGCTACACCTTC.

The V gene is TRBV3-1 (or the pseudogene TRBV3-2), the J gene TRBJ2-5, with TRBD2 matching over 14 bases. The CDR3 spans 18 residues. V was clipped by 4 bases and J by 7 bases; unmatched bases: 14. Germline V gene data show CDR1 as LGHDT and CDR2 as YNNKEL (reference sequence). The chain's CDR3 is CASSLGTSGSGSLGTQYF. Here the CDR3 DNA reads TGTGCCAGCAGCCTGGGGACTAGCGGGAGTGGCAGTTTGGGGACCCAGTACTTC.

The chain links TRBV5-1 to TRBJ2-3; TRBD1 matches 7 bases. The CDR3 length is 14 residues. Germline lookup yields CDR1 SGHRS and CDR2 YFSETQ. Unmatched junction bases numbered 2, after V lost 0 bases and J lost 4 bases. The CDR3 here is CASSLVGGADTQYF. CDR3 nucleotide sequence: TGCGCCAGCAGCTTGGTAGGGGGCGCAGATACGCAGTATTTT. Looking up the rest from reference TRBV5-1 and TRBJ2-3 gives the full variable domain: KAGVTQTPRYLIKTRGQQVTLSCSPISGHRSVSWYQQTPGQGLQFLFEYFSETQRNKGNFPGRFSGRQFSNSRSEMNVSTLELGDSALYLCASSLVGGADTQYFGPGTRLTVL.

The CDR3 protein is CASSSRFEQFF. In DNA, the CDR3 is TGTGCCAGCAGTTCGAGATTTGAGCAGTTCTTC. This chain links TRBV6-2 or TRBV6-3 with TRBJ2-1; no clear D gene. The CDR3 totals 11 residues. Germline values: CDR1 MNHEY, CDR2 SVGEGT. V was trimmed by 4 bases and J by 9 bases, leaving 7 bases between them.

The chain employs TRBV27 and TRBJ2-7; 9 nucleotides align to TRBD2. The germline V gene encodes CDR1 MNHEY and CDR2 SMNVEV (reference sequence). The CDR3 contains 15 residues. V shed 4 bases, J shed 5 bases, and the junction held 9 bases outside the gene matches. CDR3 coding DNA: TGTGCCAGCAGTTCAATAGCGGGAGCGTTAAACGAGCAGTACTTC. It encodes CASSSIAGALNEQYF.

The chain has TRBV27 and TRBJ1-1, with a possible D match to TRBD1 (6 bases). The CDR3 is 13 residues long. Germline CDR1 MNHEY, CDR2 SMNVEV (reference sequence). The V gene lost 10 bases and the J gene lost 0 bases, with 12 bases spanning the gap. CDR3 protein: CATSDSMNTEAFF. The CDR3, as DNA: TGTGCCACCTCGGACAGCATGAACACTGAAGCTTTCTTT.

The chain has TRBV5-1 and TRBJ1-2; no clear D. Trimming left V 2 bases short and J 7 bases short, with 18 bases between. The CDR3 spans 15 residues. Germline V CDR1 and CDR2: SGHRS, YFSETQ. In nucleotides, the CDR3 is TGCGCCAGCAGCTTTGGCGGGCAGATCCCCCTTGGCTACACCTTC. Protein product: CASSFGGQIPLGYTF.

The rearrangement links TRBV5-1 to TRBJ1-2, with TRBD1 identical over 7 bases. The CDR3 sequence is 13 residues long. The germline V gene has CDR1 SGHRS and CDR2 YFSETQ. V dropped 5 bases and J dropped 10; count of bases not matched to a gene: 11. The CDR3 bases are TGCGCCAGCAGTAAAGGGGGCCCCGACCCCTACACCTTC. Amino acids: CASSKGGPDPYTF.

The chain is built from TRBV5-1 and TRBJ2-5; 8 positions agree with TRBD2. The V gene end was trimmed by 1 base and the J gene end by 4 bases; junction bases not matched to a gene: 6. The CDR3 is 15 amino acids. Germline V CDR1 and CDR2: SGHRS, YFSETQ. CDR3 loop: CASSLSAGAGETQYF. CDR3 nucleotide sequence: TGCGCCAGCAGCTTGTCAGCGGGAGCGGGAGAGACCCAGTACTTC.